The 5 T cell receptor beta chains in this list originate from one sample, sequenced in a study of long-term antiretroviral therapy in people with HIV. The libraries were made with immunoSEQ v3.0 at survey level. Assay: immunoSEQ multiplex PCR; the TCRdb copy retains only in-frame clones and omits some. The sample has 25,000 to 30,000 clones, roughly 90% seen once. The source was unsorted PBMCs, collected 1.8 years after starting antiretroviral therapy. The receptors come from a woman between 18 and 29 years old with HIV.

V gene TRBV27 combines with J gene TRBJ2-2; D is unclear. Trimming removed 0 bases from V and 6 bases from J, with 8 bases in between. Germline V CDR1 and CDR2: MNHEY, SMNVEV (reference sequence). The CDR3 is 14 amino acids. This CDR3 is CASSLSAPAGELFF. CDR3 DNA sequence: TGTGCCAGCAGTTTATCGGCGCCGGCCGGGGAGCTGTTTTTT.

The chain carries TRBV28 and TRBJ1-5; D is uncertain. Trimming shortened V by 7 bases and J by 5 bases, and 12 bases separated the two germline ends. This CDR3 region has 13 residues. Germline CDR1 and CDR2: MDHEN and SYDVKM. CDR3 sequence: CASIPGVDQPQHF. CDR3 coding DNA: TGTGCCAGCATCCCCGGGGTTGATCAGCCCCAGCATTTT.

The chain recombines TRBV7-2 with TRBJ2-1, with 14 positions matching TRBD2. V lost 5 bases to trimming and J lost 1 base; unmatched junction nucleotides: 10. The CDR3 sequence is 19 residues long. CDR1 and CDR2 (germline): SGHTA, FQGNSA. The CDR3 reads CASSATPGTSGRSYNEQFF. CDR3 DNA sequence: TGTGCCAGCAGCGCTACGCCCGGGACTAGCGGGAGATCCTACAATGAGCAGTTCTTC.

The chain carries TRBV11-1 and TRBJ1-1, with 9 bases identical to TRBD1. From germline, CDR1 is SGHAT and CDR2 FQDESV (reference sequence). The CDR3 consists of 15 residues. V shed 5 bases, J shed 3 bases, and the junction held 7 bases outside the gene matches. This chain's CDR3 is CASSRDRAGHTEAFF. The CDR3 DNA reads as TGTGCCAGCAGCCGGGACAGGGCAGGGCACACTGAAGCTTTCTTT.

For the CDR3, the DNA is TGTGCCAGTAGTAGGAAGTTTGGCAGGGGGTACGAGCAGTACTTC. This sequence encodes CASSRKFGRGYEQYF. The chain recombines TRBV19 with TRBJ2-7; TRBD1 matches at 7 bases. V trimming: 4 bases; J trimming: 4 bases; junction bases outside the gene matches: 10. This CDR3 is built from 15 residues. Germline V CDR1 and CDR2: LNHDA, SQIVND (reference sequence).